The clone carrying this TCR beta chain was recorded many times. The data originate from a study of early T cells in non-severe SARS-CoV-2 infection. The CDR3 sequence is 16 residues long. The germline V and J ends were trimmed by 5 bases and 8 bases, with 22 bases remaining between them. CDR1 and CDR2 (germline): SGHTA, FQGTGA. Using its own MiXCR run on the 5' RACE reads, TCRdb lists one record per CDR3 protein. Of 24,000 or so distinct CDR3 sequences in the sample, 4.2% were seen once. This chain links TRBV7-3 with TRBJ2-1; tentative D call: TRBD1 (6 bases). Input material: whole blood. The TCR comes from an adult who was a healthcare worker with PCR-confirmed SARS-CoV-2 infection or an uninfected control (not recorded which). The CDR3 DNA reads as TGTGCCAGCAGCGCCCAGGGGCGGGTTGTGGTGGATGAGCAGTTCTTC. Its protein is CASSAQGRVVVDEQFF.